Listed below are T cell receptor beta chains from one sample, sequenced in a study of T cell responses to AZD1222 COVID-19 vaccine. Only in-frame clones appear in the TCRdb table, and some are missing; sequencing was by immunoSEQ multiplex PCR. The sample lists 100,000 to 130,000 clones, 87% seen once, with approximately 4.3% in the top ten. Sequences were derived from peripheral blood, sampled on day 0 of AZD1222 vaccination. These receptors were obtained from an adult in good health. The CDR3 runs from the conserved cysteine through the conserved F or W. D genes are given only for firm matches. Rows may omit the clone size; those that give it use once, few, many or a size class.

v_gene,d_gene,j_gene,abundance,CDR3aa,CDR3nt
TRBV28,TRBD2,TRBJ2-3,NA,CASSLWVGGGTDTQYF,TGTGCCAGCAGTTTATGGGTTGGGGGGGGCACAGATACGCAGTATTTT
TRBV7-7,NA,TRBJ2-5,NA,CATPRGSETQYF,TGTGCCACCCCGAGGGGCAGTGAGACCCAGTACTTC
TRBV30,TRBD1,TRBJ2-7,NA,CAWSLGQGAYEQYF,TGTGCCTGGAGTCTGGGACAGGGGGCCTACGAGCAGTACTTC
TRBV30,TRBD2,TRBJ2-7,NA,CAWRLASGKYEQYF,TGTGCCTGGAGATTGGCTAGCGGGAAGTACGAGCAGTACTTC
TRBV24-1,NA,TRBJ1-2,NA,CATSDTGTYGYTF,TGTGCCACCAGTGATACAGGAACCTATGGCTACACCTTC
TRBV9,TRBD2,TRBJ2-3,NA,CASSVGAGGTDTQYF,TGTGCCAGCAGCGTAGGGGCGGGAGGGACAGATACGCAGTATTTT
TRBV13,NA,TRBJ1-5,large,CASSLGLINQPQHF,TGTGCCAGCAGCTTAGGACTGATAAATCAGCCCCAGCATTTT
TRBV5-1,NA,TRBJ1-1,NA,CASSSQGDRDTEAFF,TGCGCCAGCAGCTCCCAGGGTGATCGGGACACTGAAGCTTTCTTT
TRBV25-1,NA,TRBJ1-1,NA,CASASSGGSAFF,TGTGCCAGCGCTTCCTCGGGGGGATCGGCTTTCTTT
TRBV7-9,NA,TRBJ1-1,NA,CASGLDMNTEAFF,TGTGCCAGCGGATTGGATATGAACACTGAAGCTTTCTTT
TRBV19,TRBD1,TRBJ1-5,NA,CASSIPGQGARGNQPQHF,TGTGCCAGTAGTATCCCGGGACAGGGGGCGAGAGGCAATCAGCCCCAGCATTTT
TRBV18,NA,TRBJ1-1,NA,CASSRGEMNTEAFF,TGTGCCAGCTCACGGGGGGAAATGAACACTGAAGCTTTCTTT